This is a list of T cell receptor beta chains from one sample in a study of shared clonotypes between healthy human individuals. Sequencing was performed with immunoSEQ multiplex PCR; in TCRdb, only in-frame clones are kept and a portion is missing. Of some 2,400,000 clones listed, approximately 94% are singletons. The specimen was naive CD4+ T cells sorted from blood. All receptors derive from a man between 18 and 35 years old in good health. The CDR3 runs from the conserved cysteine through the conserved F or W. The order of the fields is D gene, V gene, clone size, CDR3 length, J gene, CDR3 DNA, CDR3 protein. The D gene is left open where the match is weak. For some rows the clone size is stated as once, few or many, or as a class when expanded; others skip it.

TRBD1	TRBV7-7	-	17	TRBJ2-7	TGTGCTAGCAGCTTAGACAGCCTGGGACAGTATTACTACGAGCAGTACTTC	CASSLDSLGQYYYEQYF
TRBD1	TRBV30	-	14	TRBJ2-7	TGTGCCTGGAGTATTACCCGACAGGGCGGCGAGCAGTACTTC	CAWSITRQGGEQYF
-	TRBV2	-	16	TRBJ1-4	TGTGCCAGCAGTGAAAAGTTGGGGCCGAGTAATGAAAAACTGTTTTTT	CASSEKLGPSNEKLFF
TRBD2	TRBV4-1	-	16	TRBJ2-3	TGCGCCAGCAGCCAAGATGGGGCGGGAGGGGCAGATACGCAGTATTTT	CASSQDGAGGADTQYF
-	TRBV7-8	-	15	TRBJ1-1	TGTGCCAGCAGTCCAAGGGGGGGCACGGGGACTGAAGCTTTCTTT	CASSPRGGTGTEAFF
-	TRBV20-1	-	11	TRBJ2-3	TGCAGTGCAGCCCCAGGCAATACGCAGTATTTT	CSAAPGNTQYF
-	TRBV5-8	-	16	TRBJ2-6	TGTGCCAGCAGCTTAAGGCAGTTCTCTGGGGCCAACGTCCTGACTTTC	CASSLRQFSGANVLTF
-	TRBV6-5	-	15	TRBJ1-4	TGTGCCAGCAGTTACTTGGACGGCCCGGGGGAAAAACTGTTTTTT	CASSYLDGPGEKLFF
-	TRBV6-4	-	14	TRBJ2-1	TGTGCCAGCAGTGACTCTTTAGGTCGCAATGAGCAGTTCTTC	CASSDSLGRNEQFF
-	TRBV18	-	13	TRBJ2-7	TGTGCCAGCTCACCAAACCGGGACTCCGAGCAGTACTTC	CASSPNRDSEQYF
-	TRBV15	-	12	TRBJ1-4	TGTGCCACCAGCTATGGTTATGAAAAACTGTTTTTT	CATSYGYEKLFF
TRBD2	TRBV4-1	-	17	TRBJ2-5	TGCGCCAGCAGCCCAGGGGGGGGACTAGCGGGGCAAGAGACCCAGTACTTC	CASSPGGGLAGQETQYF
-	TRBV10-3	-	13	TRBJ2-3	TGTGCCATCAGTGAGACAGGGACAGATACGCAGTATTTT	CAISETGTDTQYF
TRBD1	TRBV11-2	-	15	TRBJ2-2	TGTGCCAGCAGCTTGGGACAGTTCCTTACCGGGGAGCTGTTTTTT	CASSLGQFLTGELFF
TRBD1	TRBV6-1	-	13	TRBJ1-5	TGTGCCATCTCGGACAGGGCCCATCAGCCCCAGCATTTT	CAISDRAHQPQHF
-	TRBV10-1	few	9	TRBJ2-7	TGCGCCAGCACACGGGAGCAGTACTTC	CASTREQYF
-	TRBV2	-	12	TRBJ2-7	TGTGCCAGCAGTCCCCGTTCCTACGAGCAGTACTTC	CASSPRSYEQYF
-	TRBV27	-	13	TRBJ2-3	TGTGCCAGCAGATATACCTTCACAGATACGCAGTATTTT	CASRYTFTDTQYF
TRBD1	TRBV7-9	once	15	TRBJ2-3	TGTGCCAGCAGCCCCGGGACAGGGTGGACAGATACGCAGTATTTT	CASSPGTGWTDTQYF
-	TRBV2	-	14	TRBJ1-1	TGTGCCAGCAGGGGGTTGACAGAGAACACTGAAGCTTTCTTT	CASRGLTENTEAFF
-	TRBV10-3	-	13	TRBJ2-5	TGTGCCATCAGTGTTGTACTACAAGAGACCCAGTACTTC	CAISVVLQETQYF
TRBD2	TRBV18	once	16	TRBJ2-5	TGTGCCAGCTCACCGCAGTCGAGCGGGGGGGCAGAGACCCAGTACTTC	CASSPQSSGGAETQYF
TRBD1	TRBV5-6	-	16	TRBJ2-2	TGTGCCAGCAGCTTGGCCAGAGGGGGCAACACCGGGGAGCTGTTTTTT	CASSLARGGNTGELFF
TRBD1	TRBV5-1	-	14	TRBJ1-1	TGCGCCAGCAGCTCGGGACAGGATAACACTGAAGCTTTCTTT	CASSSGQDNTEAFF
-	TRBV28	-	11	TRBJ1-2	TGTGCCAGCAGTTCCATAGAAGGCTACACCTTC	CASSSIEGYTF
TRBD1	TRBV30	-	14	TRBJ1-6	TGTGCCTGGCCCAGAGGGCAGGGGGATTCACCCCTCCACTTT	CAWPRGQGDSPLHF
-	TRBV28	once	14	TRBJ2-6	TGTGCCAGCAGTTTTTCTTTTGGGGCCAACGTCCTGACTTTC	CASSFSFGANVLTF
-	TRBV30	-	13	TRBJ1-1	TGTGCCTGGAGTGTAAGGGCGGGAACTGAAGCTTTCTTT	CAWSVRAGTEAFF
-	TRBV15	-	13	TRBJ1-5	TGTGCCACTTCACAGGGTTTGGTTCAGCCCCAGCATTTT	CATSQGLVQPQHF
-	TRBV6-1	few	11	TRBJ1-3	TGTGCCAGCTCCTTGTGGGACACCATATATTTT	CASSLWDTIYF
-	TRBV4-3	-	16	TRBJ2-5	TGCGCCAGCAGCCAAGATGAGGGCGCAGGCGGGGAGACCCAGTACTTC	CASSQDEGAGGETQYF
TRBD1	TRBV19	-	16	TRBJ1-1	TGTGCCAGTAGTCCCGCCCCCCTTACAGGGGGCACTGAAGCTTTCTTT	CASSPAPLTGGTEAFF
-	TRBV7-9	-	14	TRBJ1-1	TGTGCCAGCACCAGGGATGCGCCAAACACTGAAGCTTTCTTT	CASTRDAPNTEAFF
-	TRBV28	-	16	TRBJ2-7	TGTGCCAGCAGTTCTTTAAAATGGGGGGGCAAGTACGAGCAGTACTTC	CASSSLKWGGKYEQYF
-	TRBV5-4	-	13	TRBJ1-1	TGTGCCAGCAGCTTGATGGCAGACACTGAAGCTTTCTTT	CASSLMADTEAFF
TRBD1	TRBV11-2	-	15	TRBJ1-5	TGTGCCAGCAGCTTAGAGGGGACAGGCAATCAGCCCCAGCATTTT	CASSLEGTGNQPQHF
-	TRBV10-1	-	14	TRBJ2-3	TGCGCCAGCAGTGGGCTACATAGCACAGATACGCAGTATTTT	CASSGLHSTDTQYF
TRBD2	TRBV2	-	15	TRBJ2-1	TGTGCCAGCAGCGTGAGCGGGGGAGGATCGAATGAGCAGTTCTTC	CASSVSGGGSNEQFF
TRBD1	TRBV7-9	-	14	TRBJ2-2	TGTGCCAGCCAGTCAGGGGGCTACACCGGGGAGCTGTTTTTT	CASQSGGYTGELFF
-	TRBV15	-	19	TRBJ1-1	TGTGCCACCAGCAGACCGGGAACGGGGTGGCCCCTCCCCCACACTGAAGCTTTCTTT	CATSRPGTGWPLPHTEAFF
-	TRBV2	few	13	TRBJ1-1	TGTGCCAGCAGTGTGGTAGGGGAGACTGAAGCTTTCTTT	CASSVVGETEAFF
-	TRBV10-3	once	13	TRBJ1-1	TGTGCCATGAGGGGGGCGAGGAACACTGAAGCTTTCTTT	CAMRGARNTEAFF
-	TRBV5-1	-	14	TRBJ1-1	TGCGCCAGCAGCGCCGGAGGGGGAGGAACTGAAGCTTTCTTT	CASSAGGGGTEAFF
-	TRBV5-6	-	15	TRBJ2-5	TGTGCCAGCACCTTCCTTGGGGCAGAAGGAGAGACCCAGTACTTC	CASTFLGAEGETQYF
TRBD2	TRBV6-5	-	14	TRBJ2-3	TGTGCCAGCGCTAGCGGGGCTAGCACAGATACGCAGTATTTT	CASASGASTDTQYF
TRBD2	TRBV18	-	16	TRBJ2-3	TGTGCCAGCTCACCCCTAGCGGGGGCCCGCACAGATACGCAGTATTTT	CASSPLAGARTDTQYF
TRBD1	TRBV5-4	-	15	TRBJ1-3	TGTGCCAGCAGCCGACAGGGGGCGGTTGGAAACACCATATATTTT	CASSRQGAVGNTIYF
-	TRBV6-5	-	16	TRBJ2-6	TGTGCCAGCAGTTACTGGGGTGACTCTGGGGCCAACGTCCTGACTTTC	CASSYWGDSGANVLTF
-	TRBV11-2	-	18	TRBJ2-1	TGTGCCAGCAGCTTACCTACGAGGTCCTTTGTCACCTACAATGAGCAGTTCTTC	CASSLPTRSFVTYNEQFF
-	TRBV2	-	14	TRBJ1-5	TGTGCCAGCAGTGGGCAGCTTAGCAATCAGCCCCAGCATTTT	CASSGQLSNQPQHF
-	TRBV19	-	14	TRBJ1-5	TGTGCCAGTAGTTCACAGGGTAGCAATCAGCCCCAGCATTTT	CASSSQGSNQPQHF
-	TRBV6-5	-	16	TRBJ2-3	TGTGCCAGCAGTTACTCGACCTTTGCCCTAAGAAGGGAGCAGTATTTT	CASSYSTFALRREQYF
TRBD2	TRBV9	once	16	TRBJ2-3	TGTGCCAGCAGCGAGGGACTAGCGGGAAGCACAGATACGCAGTATTTT	CASSEGLAGSTDTQYF
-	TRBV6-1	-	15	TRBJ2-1	TGTGCCAGCAGTGAAGGGACAGTCTCCTACAATGAGCAGTTCTTC	CASSEGTVSYNEQFF
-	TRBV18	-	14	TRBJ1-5	TGTGCCAGCTCACCGGGAGTTAGCAATCAGCCCCAGCATTTT	CASSPGVSNQPQHF
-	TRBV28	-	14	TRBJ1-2	TGTGCCAGCAGGCCCCCAGGGGATTCCTATGGCTACACCTTC	CASRPPGDSYGYTF
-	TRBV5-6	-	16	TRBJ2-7	TGTGCCAGCAGCGAGCGGGTCGGGAATATACCCTACGAGCAGTACTTC	CASSERVGNIPYEQYF
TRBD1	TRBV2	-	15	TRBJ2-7	TGTGCCAGCGCTACCGGGACAGGGGGCATCTACGAGCAGTACTTC	CASATGTGGIYEQYF
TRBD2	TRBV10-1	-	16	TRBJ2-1	TGCGCCAGCAGCAGGACTAGCGGGGTATCCTACAATGAGCAGTTCTTC	CASSRTSGVSYNEQFF
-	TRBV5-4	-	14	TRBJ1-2	TGTGCCAGCAGCTTGGAAGCAGGGTACTATGGCTACACCTTC	CASSLEAGYYGYTF